A single T cell receptor beta chain is shown here with its context. The antigen is not known. V dropped 1 base and J dropped 10 bases, with 20 bases sitting between them. The CDR3 is 16 residues long. Germline V gives CDR1 SGHNT, CDR2 YENEEA. The sample comes from a study of T cell responses to AZD1222 COVID-19 vaccine. Study findings and constraints: At study baseline, merely over 5 AZD1222 recipients were seropositive. Clonal diversity may have been underestimated in mostly white British donors. Repertoire samples came only from after the peak T cell response.

Repertoires were generated with immunoSEQ multiplex PCR, while TCRdb's copy carries only in-frame clones and drops some. The sample has fewer than 150,000 clones, 90% seen once. This chain joins TRBV11-3 and TRBJ2-1; D might be TRBD2 (6 bases). This sample comprised peripheral blood, obtained 28 days after the second AZD1222 dose. The sequence was collected from an adult who received the AZD1222 COVID-19 vaccine. CDR3 sequence reads: CASSLGPVEGGQEQFF. For the CDR3, the DNA is TGTGCCAGCAGCTTAGGGCCTGTTGAGGGAGGCCAAGAGCAGTTCTTC.